This TCR beta chain was found in a study of spatial heterogeneity in lung cancer. With regard to this clonotype: Its antigen remains unknown.

The time point here: sample taken at primary tumor resection. MiXCR, applied by TCRdb to the 5' RACE reads, yields one record per CDR3 protein. This sample yields roughly 10,000 distinct CDR3 sequences, of which around 8% are seen a single time; under 25% belongs to the top ten. Whole-study results and caveats: One measure, the expanded intratumoral alpha and beta TCR count, tracked tumor mutation counts. Estimated TCR-seq coverage of tumor T cells was only roughly 7% for alpha chains. For beta chains, the corresponding estimate was around 14%.

The material was lung tumor tissue, obtained at surgery. The TCR originated in a male donor with early-stage non-small cell lung cancer.

The CDR3 reads CASSLVASSYNEQFF. The CDR3 bases are TGTGCCAGCAGCTTAGTTGCGTCCTCCTACAATGAGCAGTTCTTC. The chain employs TRBV7-2 and TRBJ2-1; no clear D gene. The CDR3 length is 15 residues. Germline CDR1 and CDR2: SGHTA and FQGNSA. Trimming cost V 1 base and J 0 bases, with 7 bases left between them. Using reference TRBV7-2 and TRBJ2-1 for the parts outside the CDR3, the full variable domain is GAGVSQSPSNKVTEKGKDVELRCDPISGHTALYWYRQSLGQGLEFLIYFQGNSAPDKSGLPSDRFSAERTGGSVSTLTIQRTQQEDSAVYLCASSLVASSYNEQFFGPGTRLTVL.